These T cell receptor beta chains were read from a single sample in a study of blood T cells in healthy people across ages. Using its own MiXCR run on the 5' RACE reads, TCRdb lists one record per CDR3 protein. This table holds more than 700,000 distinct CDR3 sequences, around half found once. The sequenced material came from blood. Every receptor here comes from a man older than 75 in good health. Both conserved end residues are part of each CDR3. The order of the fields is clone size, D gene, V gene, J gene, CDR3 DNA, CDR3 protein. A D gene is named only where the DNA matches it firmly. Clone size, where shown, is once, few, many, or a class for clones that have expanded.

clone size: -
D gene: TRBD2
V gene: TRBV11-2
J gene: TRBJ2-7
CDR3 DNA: TGTGCCAGCAGCTTAGATCTTACTAGCGGATCCTACGAGCAGTACTTC
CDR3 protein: CASSLDLTSGSYEQYF

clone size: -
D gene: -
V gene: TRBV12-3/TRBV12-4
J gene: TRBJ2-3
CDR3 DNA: TGTGCCAGCAGTGGAAGGGGAAGAACAGATGCGCAGTATTTT
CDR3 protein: CASSGRGRTDAQYF

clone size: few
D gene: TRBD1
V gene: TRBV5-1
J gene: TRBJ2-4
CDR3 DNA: TGCGCCAGCAGCTTGGACGGGACAGTTCTAGCCAAAAACATTCAGTACTTC
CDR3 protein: CASSLDGTVLAKNIQYF

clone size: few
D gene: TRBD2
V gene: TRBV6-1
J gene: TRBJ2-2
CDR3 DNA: TGTGCCAGCAGTGCTCCTAGCGGGATCACCGGGGAGCTGTTTTTT
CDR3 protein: CASSAPSGITGELFF

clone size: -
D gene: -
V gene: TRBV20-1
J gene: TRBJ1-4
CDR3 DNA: TGCAGTGCTAAGGTGGCTAATGAAAAACTGTTTTTT
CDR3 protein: CSAKVANEKLFF

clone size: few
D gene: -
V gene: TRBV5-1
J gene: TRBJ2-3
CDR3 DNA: TGCGCCAGCAGCCCCTCGCGGGCTCGCGATACGCAGTATTTT
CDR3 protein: CASSPSRARDTQYF

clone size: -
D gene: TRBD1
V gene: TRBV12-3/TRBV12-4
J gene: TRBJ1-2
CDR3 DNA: TGTGCCAGCAGGACATTGGACAGGGGGGCCTTTAACTATGGCTACACCTTC
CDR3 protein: CASRTLDRGAFNYGYTF

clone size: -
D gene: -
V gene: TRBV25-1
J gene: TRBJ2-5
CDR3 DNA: TGTGCCAGCAGCGCGGCAGATCAAGAGACCCAGTACTTC
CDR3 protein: CASSAADQETQYF

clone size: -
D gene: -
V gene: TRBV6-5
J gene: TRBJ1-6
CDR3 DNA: TGTGCCAGCAGCAACCTGGACAGCGAAGCAAATTCACCCCTCCACTTT
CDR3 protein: CASSNLDSEANSPLHF

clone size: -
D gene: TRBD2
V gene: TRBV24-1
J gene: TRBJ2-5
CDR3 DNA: TGTGCCACCAGTGCTAGCGGCCAAGAGACCCAGTACTTC
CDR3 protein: CATSASGQETQYF

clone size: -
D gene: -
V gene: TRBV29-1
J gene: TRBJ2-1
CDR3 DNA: TGCAGCGCCGCCACCCCAACTGTTAATGAGCAGTTCTTC
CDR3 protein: CSAATPTVNEQFF